This TCR beta chain was captured by sequencing in a study of CD8 T cells in ankylosing spondylitis (dated 2017 in TCRdb). Some background on the complete study: The study profiled T cell receptor beta repertoires in healthy donors and ankylosing spondylitis patients to find disease-linked TCR variants. The whole study cohort included about a hundred healthy donors and 25 ankylosing spondylitis patients. Peripheral blood was sampled, and synovial fluid was also collected from ankylosing spondylitis patients. Paper-wide results and their limitations: According to the report, matched synovial fluid samples from ankylosing spondylitis patients were significantly enriched for the disease-linked clones. The disease-linked clones showed a CD8+ phenotype and occurred at relatively low frequencies in peripheral blood. Some of the motif variants had been reported before in the synovial fluid and blood of reactive arthritis patients, a finding that suggests common disease-initiation mechanisms. Blood from ankylosing spondylitis patients appeared to be characterized by a TCR beta motif made up of under ten highly homologous amino acid variants.

Trimming removed 1 base from V and 7 bases from J, leaving 10 bases between the germline ends. Including the terminal cysteine and phenylalanine, the CDR3 comprises 13 residues. The only DNA kept is the CDR3, 39 bases in frame from the first base. Reading the germline V gene (reference sequence) gives CDR1 SGHKS and CDR2 YYEKEE. Notes on this clonotype: Its antigen specificity is not known. The sample holds no much larger clone one base away, and base qualities are not on file.

Sequencing used an Illumina HiSeq 2500. Quantitative 5'-RACE with molecular barcodes was used to prepare TCR beta libraries. Per the authors' processing: A new computational method, built on a probabilistic model of VDJ rearrangement, was used to identify disease-linked TCR variants. TCRdb redid the processing of the public reads, applying fastp at Q25 and MiXCR, and retained in-frame beta chains. Identical CDR3 proteins give one entry, which carries the most common genes and DNA. In this record, the V and J calls reflect TCRdb's handling and not the investigators' own analysis. For this sample the table gives 390,000 or so distinct CDR3 sequences, of which about a fifth were detected only once. The ten largest clones capture approximately 15% of the sample.

The sequenced sample was blood, either unsorted or a sorted T cell fraction (not recorded which). Recombination joined TRBV5-5 with TRBJ2-3; a weak D assignment points to TRBD2 (6 bases agree). The TCR comes from a male donor with ankylosing spondylitis. The nucleotide sequence reads as follows: TGTGCCAGCAGCTTGTTCCGGGACTATACGCAGTATTTT. This codes for CASSLFRDYTQYF. The full variable domain, completed from the reference TRBV5-5 and TRBJ2-3 proteins outside the CDR3, reads DAGVTQSPTHLIKTRGQQVTLRCSPISGHKSVSWYQQVLGQGPQFIFQYYEKEERGRGNFPDRFSARQFPNYSSELNVNALLLGDSALYLCASSLFRDYTQYFGPGTRLTVL.